The present T cell receptor (beta chain) was sequenced within a study of blood T cell repertoires in COVID-19. Study context: Specimens from acute and convalescent COVID-19 originated in the United States, Italy and Spain. The analysed material was cDNA or gDNA that came from T cells, B-cell-depleted T cells, or PBMCs.

V trimming: 0 bases; J trimming: 4 bases; junction bases outside the gene matches: 7. This CDR3 contains 15 residues. Looked up from germline, CDR1 is SGDLS and CDR2 is YYNGEE. In the study's own analysis: Estimated nucleated cell counts came from reference gene primer amplification. Sequencing used immunoSEQ multiplex PCR; TCRdb keeps in-frame clones, though not all of them. The V and J calls and clone size are taken from that table; D and trimming were inferred from the DNA. This sample carries about 120,000 clones, about 80% of them seen once, and the ten largest clones take around 7.5%. The TCR comes from a man in his 70s with active or convalescent COVID-19. The J gene is TRBJ2-7, the V gene TRBV9; TRBD2 agrees at 7 bases. The sequenced sample consisted of peripheral blood. CDR3: CASSVGLAEVYEQYF. The CDR3 DNA follows: TGTGCCAGCAGCGTAGGTCTAGCGGAGGTTTACGAGCAGTACTTC.